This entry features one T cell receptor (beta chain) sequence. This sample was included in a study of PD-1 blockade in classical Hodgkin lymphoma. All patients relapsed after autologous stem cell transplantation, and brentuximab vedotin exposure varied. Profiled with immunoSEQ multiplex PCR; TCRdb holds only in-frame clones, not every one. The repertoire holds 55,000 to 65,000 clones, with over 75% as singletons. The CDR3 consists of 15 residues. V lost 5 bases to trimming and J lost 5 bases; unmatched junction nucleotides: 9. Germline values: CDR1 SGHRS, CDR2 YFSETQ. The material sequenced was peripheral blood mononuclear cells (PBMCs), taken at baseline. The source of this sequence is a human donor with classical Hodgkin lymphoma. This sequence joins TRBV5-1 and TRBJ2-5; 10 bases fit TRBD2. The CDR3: CASRSLAGGAETQYF. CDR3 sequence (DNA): TGCGCCAGCAGGTCCTTAGCGGGGGGAGCGGAGACCCAGTACTTC.